This T cell receptor beta chain came from a study of blood T cell repertoires in COVID-19. In the authors' workflow: Counts of nucleated cells, estimated from reference gene primer amplification, were obtained. TCRdb's copy holds only in-frame clones and misses some; the assay was immunoSEQ multiplex PCR. V, J and clone size are taken as reported in that table, and D and trimming were inferred from the DNA itself. The sample has roughly 260,000 clones, under 90% seen once. Per germline, CDR1 MNHEY and CDR2 SMNVEV (reference sequence). The CDR3 runs to 16 residues. The V and J ends lost 6 bases and 1 base respectively, with 18 bases between them. Shortly before study entry, within 2 weeks, exposed participants had met a COVID-19 case.

This rearrangement joins TRBV27 to TRBJ1-1; a possible D gene is TRBD1 (6 bases). The source material was PBMCs or T cells enriched from blood (not recorded which). The receptor was isolated from a woman in her forties who had been exposed to COVID-19. CDR3 coding DNA: TGTGCCAGCAGCCCACTGGACAGCAGGGGGAACACTGAAGCTTTCTTT. Translated, it gives CASSPLDSRGNTEAFF.